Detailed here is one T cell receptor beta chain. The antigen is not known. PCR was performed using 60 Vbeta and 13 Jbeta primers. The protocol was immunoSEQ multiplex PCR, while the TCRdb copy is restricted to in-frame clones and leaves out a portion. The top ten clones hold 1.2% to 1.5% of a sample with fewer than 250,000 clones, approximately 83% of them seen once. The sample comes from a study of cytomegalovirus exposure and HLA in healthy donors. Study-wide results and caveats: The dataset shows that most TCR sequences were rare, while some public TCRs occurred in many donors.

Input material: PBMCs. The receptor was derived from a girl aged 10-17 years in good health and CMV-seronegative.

In DNA, the CDR3 is TGTGCCAGCAGCTTAGCCCGCGGGATTAATCAGCCCCAGCATTTT. It encodes CASSLARGINQPQHF. The chain employs TRBV7-2 and TRBJ1-5; D call uncertain. Germline CDR1 and CDR2: SGHTA and FQGNSA. The CDR3 is 15 amino acids. The V and J ends lost 0 bases and 4 bases respectively, with 10 bases between them.